This TCR beta chain came from a study of shared clonotypes between healthy human individuals. Produced via immunoSEQ multiplex PCR; TCRdb's table is partial and in-frame only. Of about 2.1 million clones listed, roughly 93% are singletons. Naive CD8 isolation took CD45RO-negative cells positively selected for CCR7 and excluded terminally differentiated effector memory CD45RA+ cells. The CDR3 is 13 residues long. The V end lost 0 bases, the J end lost 6 bases, and 6 bases lay between the germline ends. Germline assignment: CDR1 SGHAT and CDR2 FQNNGV. The material sequenced was naive CD8+ T cells from PBMCs. The chain joins TRBV11-2 to TRBJ1-5; D is unclear. The source is a man aged 18 to 30 in good health. Some clones in this sample may be carry-over from other donors' samples. The CDR3 region is CASSLESGQPQHF. The CDR3 nucleotides are TGTGCCAGCAGCTTAGAATCAGGTCAGCCCCAGCATTTT.